The TCR beta chain under discussion was sequenced for a study of cytomegalovirus exposure and HLA in healthy donors. As to this clone: Its antigen is unknown.

PCR used 60 Vbeta primers and 13 Jbeta primers. TCRdb keeps only in-frame clones here, not all; method: immunoSEQ multiplex PCR. The sample contains 150,000 to 200,000 clones, approximately 78% of which appear only once. The CDR3 is made up of 15 amino acids. Germline CDR1 MNHNS, CDR2 SASEGT. J lost 4 bases, V lost 6 bases, and 9 bases had no gene match. Healthy donors of bone marrow made up the group. Broader study findings: Trimming of TCR beta V- and J-genes showed a link, identified in a later analysis, to a missense DCLRE1C variant. TCR beta chains numbering some 150 were designated cytomegalovirus-associated. Most TCR sequences proved rare, with some public TCRs found in many donors.

Input material: PBMCs. This chain joins TRBV6-1 and TRBJ2-7; TRBD1 agrees at 10 bases. The clonotype originates from a woman under 30 in good health and CMV-seronegative. CDR3 nucleotide sequence: TGTGCCAGCAGGAGACAGGGGGCCCAAGGGTACGAGCAGTACTTC. Protein sequence: CASRRQGAQGYEQYF.